The rows below give T cell receptor beta chains drawn from one sample of a study of cytomegalovirus exposure and HLA in healthy donors. Assay: immunoSEQ multiplex PCR; the TCRdb copy retains only in-frame clones and omits some. The sample lists roughly 86,000 clones, under 80% occurring once. The sequenced sample consisted of PBMCs. Receptors originate from a man aged 50-59 years in good health and CMV-seropositive. The CDR3 runs from the conserved cysteine through the conserved F or W.

>TRBV19
CASSKGQGYATEAFF
>TRBV5-6
CASSLYMGPGYGYPF
>TRBV2
CATAGLQQETQYF
>TRBV6-5
CASSYTDSSYEQYF
>TRBV7-8
CASSPTRNTEAFF
>TRBV5-1
CASSRGERGPADTQYF
>TRBV5-1
CASSWRGTGGETQYF
>TRBV7-9
CASSGGGVSPLHF
>TRBV27
CASTDGQGANTEAFF
>TRBV29-1
CSVVEGGQGPGQPQHF
>TRBV7-2
CASSSNILAGGDTQYF
>TRBV6-1
CASSGQRGGATDTQYF
>TRBV6-6
CASSSSQGGNQPQHF
>TRBV28
CASSFLTNDYEQYF
>TRBV28
CASGPTGTLSSYEQYF
>TRBV28
CASSTSSGGNTDTQYF
>TRBV27
CASSPTSRGNQPQHF
>TRBV6-5
CASSRGPEAFF
>TRBV5-4
CASSLGGGANTEAFF
>TRBV9
CASSVAGTGSTDTQYF
>TRBV5-1
CASSFSPGQLNTEAFF
>TRBV10-3
CAIRRDSINTEAFF
>TRBV15
CATRAGVSLNEQFF
>TRBV14
CASSHGGRGSAEAFF
>TRBV19
CASSDIGGEKLFF
>TRBV7-2
CASSSTGADYGYTF
>TRBV29-1
CSVSGQGGTGELFF
>TRBV5-6
CASSLGEMINQPQHF
>TRBV6-1
CASRPDRGSFEKLFF
>TRBV11-2
CASSSGQPTF
>TRBV11-1
CASSVGTIYGGELFF
>TRBV30
CAWSRGQGGNSNQPQHF
>TRBV15
CATSRVLLERSEQFF
>TRBV28
CASSLVLAGEGETQYF
>TRBV4-1
CASSQDEGAMYEQYF
>TRBV7-2
CASSLAGQNYEQYF
>TRBV27
CASSLLASLTDTQYF
>TRBV7-9
CASSLEGPIQETQYF
>TRBV9
CASSREAGTNYGYTF